The 31 T cell receptor beta chains below were found in one sample sequenced in a study of early T cells in non-severe SARS-CoV-2 infection. MiXCR, run by TCRdb on the 5' RACE reads, gives a single entry per CDR3 protein. The sample holds more than 25,000 distinct CDR3 sequences, under 6% seen once. Material: whole blood. The receptor set was obtained from an adult who was a healthcare worker with PCR-confirmed SARS-CoV-2 infection or an uninfected control (not recorded which).

This clonotype was detected many times. The chain couples TRBV6-5 to TRBJ2-2, with D perhaps matching TRBD1 (6 bases). CDR1 is MNHEY and CDR2 is SVGAGI in the germline V gene. The ends were cut back, 6 bases at V and 3 bases at J, with 14 bases in the middle. This CDR3 region has 15 residues. CDR3 sequence (DNA): TGTGCCAGCAGATCAGGGGCTGGGGACACCGGGGAGCTGTTTTTT. Translating it yields CASRSGAGDTGELFF.

The sample holds a few counts of this clonotype. The chain carries TRBV6-2 or TRBV6-3 and TRBJ2-7; 8 nucleotides line up with TRBD1. Germline V gene data show CDR1 as MNHEY and CDR2 as SVGEGT. The V segment lost 5 bases and the J segment 4 bases; nucleotides outside the gene matches: 10. The CDR3 is made up of 15 amino acids. CDR3 nucleotides: TGTGCCAGCAGTCTACCCGGGACAGGCAAATACGAGCAGTACTTC. Protein sequence: CASSLPGTGKYEQYF.

This clonotype was observed at least ten times. V is TRBV7-9 and J is TRBJ2-5; weak D call: TRBD2 (5 bases). V lost 2 bases and J lost 5, with 15 bases in between. Germline CDR1 and CDR2: SEHNR and FQNEAQ (reference sequence). CDR3 length equals 15 residues. CDR3 DNA: TGTGCCAGCAGCTTAAATGCCGGGGTGATGGAGACCCAGTACTTC. It encodes CASSLNAGVMETQYF. Full variable domain (remainder filled in from reference TRBV7-9 and TRBJ2-5): DTGVSQNPRHKITKRGQNVTFRCDPISEHNRLYWYRQTLGQGPEFLTYFQNEAQLEKSRLLSDRFSAERPKGSFSTLEIQRTEQGDSAMYLCASSLNAGVMETQYFGPGTRLLVL.

This clonotype was seen ten or more times. This rearrangement joins TRBV12-3 or TRBV12-4 to TRBJ1-2, with TRBD1 matching over 11 bases. The CDR3 runs 13 residues. J lost 6 bases, V lost 4 bases, and 1 base had no gene match. This CDR3 reads CASSWDRGNGYTF. DNA for the CDR3: TGTGCCAGCAGTTGGGACAGGGGGAATGGCTACACCTTC.

The sample holds a few counts of this clonotype. The V gene is TRBV28, the J gene TRBJ2-5; possibly TRBD2 for D (6 bases). CDR3 size: 13 residues. V was shortened by 3 bases and J by 5 bases, with 10 bases between the two germline ends. Looked up from germline, CDR1 is MDHEN and CDR2 is SYDVKM. The CDR3, as DNA: TGTGCCAGCAGTTTCACCAGCGGGGAGACCCAGTACTTC. Translating gives CASSFTSGETQYF.

Concerning this clonotype itself: A clone one base away is much larger, so this may be a read error. The chain combines TRBV4-3 with TRBJ2-7; tentative D call: TRBD1 (5 bases). This CDR3 comprises 14 residues. V gave up 0 bases and J gave up 7 bases, with 13 bases separating them. Germline V CDR1 and CDR2: LGHNA, YSLEER. The CDR3 DNA is TGCGCCAGCAGCCAAGATCCGGCAGGGATGGAGCAGTACTTC. This encodes CASSQDPAGMEQYF.

The table lists this clonotype with a few counts. V and J are TRBV29-1 and TRBJ1-2; 8 bases align to TRBD1. Trimming took 5 bases from V and 5 from J; bases not matched to a gene: 16. This CDR3 is 16 amino acids long. Germline V lookup: CDR1 SQVTM, CDR2 ANQGSEA. In DNA form, the CDR3 reads TGCAGCGTTCGAGGGGGTGACAGGGGCAAAGAGTATGGCTACACCTTC. Its protein is CSVRGGDRGKEYGYTF.

This clonotype has a handful of counts. The rearrangement joins TRBV28 to TRBJ1-1, with unresolved D. Deletions cut 4 bases from V and 3 bases from J, with 6 bases between. This CDR3 spans 12 amino acids. Germline-derived CDR1 and CDR2 are MDHEN and SYDVKM. The CDR3: CASSSGDTEAFF. In nucleotides, the CDR3 is TGTGCCAGCAGTTCAGGAGACACTGAAGCTTTCTTT.

This clonotype has at least ten counts. The rearrangement uses TRBV20-1 and TRBJ2-3; D is ambiguous. This CDR3 has 12 residues. V gave up 5 bases and J gave up 7 bases, with 13 bases separating them. The germline CDR1 and CDR2 sequences are DFQATT and SNEGSKA (reference sequence). The CDR3: CSASSDAYTQYF. As DNA, the CDR3 is TGCAGTGCTTCCTCGGACGCCTATACGCAGTATTTT.

This clonotype is medium-sized. This rearrangement joins TRBV6-6 to TRBJ1-1; 10 nucleotides agree with TRBD1. The CDR3 has 17 amino acids. Germline V gives CDR1 MNHNY, CDR2 SVGAGI (reference sequence). Unmatched junction bases numbered 11, after V lost 4 bases and J lost 3 bases. In DNA form, the CDR3 reads TGTGCCAGCAGTTTGGGGGGGACAGGGGCTGGGGACACTGAAGCTTTCTTT. Translated: CASSLGGTGAGDTEAFF.

A few counts support this clonotype. The chain uses TRBV3-1 and TRBJ1-2, with 7 positions matching TRBD1. Looked up from germline, CDR1 is LGHDT and CDR2 is YNNKEL (reference sequence). The CDR3 totals 14 residues. J gave up 7 bases and V 4 bases, and 9 bases lay outside the gene matches. The CDR3 loop reads CASSPNIQGIGYTF. CDR3 nucleotide sequence: TGTGCCAGCAGCCCAAACATACAGGGGATTGGCTACACCTTC. Variable domain in full (rest from reference TRBV3-1 and TRBJ1-2): DTAVSQTPKYLVTQMGNDKSIKCEQNLGHDTMYWYKQDSKKFLKIMFSYNNKELIINETVPNRFSPKSPDKAHLNLHINSLELGDSAVYFCASSPNIQGIGYTFGSGTRLTVV.

This clonotype was seen at least ten times. This rearrangement joins TRBV29-1 to TRBJ2-1; 12 nucleotides align to TRBD2. With V trimmed by 4 bases and J by 0 bases, 1 base remained unmatched. CDR1 is SQVTM and CDR2 is ANQGSEA in the germline V gene. The CDR3 totals 15 residues. The CDR3 loop reads CSVGTSGASYNEQFF. The CDR3 nucleotides read TGCAGCGTTGGGACTAGCGGGGCCTCCTACAATGAGCAGTTCTTC.

In this sample, this clonotype turned up many times. V usage is TRBV9 and J usage is TRBJ1-3, with 12 positions matching TRBD1. The germline CDR1 and CDR2 sequences are SGDLS and YYNGEE. The CDR3 spans 17 residues. V lost 3 bases, J lost 4 bases, and 8 bases stayed unmatched. The CDR3 sequence: CASSAGTGGLIGNTIYF. The CDR3 DNA reads TGTGCCAGCAGCGCAGGGACAGGGGGCCTTATCGGAAACACCATATATTTT.

This clonotype was counted many times. The V gene is TRBV7-9, the J gene TRBJ1-2; tentatively, D is TRBD1 (6 bases). This CDR3 comprises 16 residues. With 5 bases removed from V and 2 bases from J, the gap between germline ends came to 18 bases. In germline, CDR1 is SEHNR, CDR2 FQNEAQ (reference sequence). DNA of the CDR3: TGTGCCAGCAGCGTGGGCCGGGACATCTTCAACTATGGCTACACCTTC. Its translation is CASSVGRDIFNYGYTF.

This clonotype was counted many times. The rearrangement joins TRBV6-2 or TRBV6-3 to TRBJ2-7; TRBD1 is a possible D gene (6 bases). Germline V gene data show CDR1 as MNHEY and CDR2 as SVGEGT. Between the trimmed V and J ends, which lost 6 bases and 1 base, there was a span of 13 bases. CDR3 size: 14 residues. The CDR3 bases are TGTGCCAGCAGGGGGGCCCTAGGGTCCTACGAGCAGTACTTC. Translation gives CASRGALGSYEQYF.

This clonotype occurred a few times. The chain carries TRBV3-1 and TRBJ2-7; D remains ambiguous. The CDR3 has 15 residues. The ends were cut back, 1 base at V and 0 bases at J, with 10 bases in the middle. Germline loops: CDR1 LGHDT, CDR2 YNNKEL (reference sequence). The CDR3 DNA reads as TGTGCCAGCAGCCAAGGCCCCGGCGACTCCTACGAGCAGTACTTC. Protein sequence: CASSQGPGDSYEQYF.

The genes are TRBV19 and TRBJ1-2; D not certain. V lost 7 bases and J 3 bases, leaving 15 bases between the germline ends. The CDR3 contains 14 residues. Per germline, CDR1 LNHDA and CDR2 SQIVND (reference sequence). The CDR3 coding sequence is TGTGCCAGTACCTTGCACCTCCAGGACTATGGCTACACCTTC. It is translated as CASTLHLQDYGYTF.

This clonotype has more than one count but fewer than ten. The chain has TRBV4-3 and TRBJ2-7; maybe TRBD2 (6 bases). The CDR3 runs 15 residues. The germline V gene has CDR1 LGHNA and CDR2 YSLEER. Trimming removed 4 bases from V and 2 bases from J, with 15 bases in between. The CDR3 sequence is CASSRLVGGTYEQYF. As DNA, the CDR3 is TGCGCCAGCAGCCGTTTAGTGGGGGGTACCTACGAGCAGTACTTC.

This clonotype was seen many times. V gene TRBV28 combines with J gene TRBJ2-1; 7 bases align to TRBD1. Per germline, CDR1 MDHEN and CDR2 SYDVKM. CDR3 length equals 15 residues. The junction had 9 bases not matched to a gene; V was cut back by 6 bases and J by 4 bases. The CDR3 nucleotides read TGTGCCAGCAGCCTCCCGGGACAGAGTTACAATGAGCAGTTCTTC. It specifies CASSLPGQSYNEQFF.

This clonotype was picked up many times. The chain uses TRBV4-2 and TRBJ2-7; D is unresolved. V lost 3 bases and J lost 1, with 19 bases in between. Germline values: CDR1 LGHNA, CDR2 YNFKEQ. The CDR3 length is 17 residues. CDR3 bases: TGTGCCAGCAGCCAGGAGTACGACGGCTATTCTTCCTACGAGCAGTACTTC. Amino acids: CASSQEYDGYSSYEQYF.

This clonotype was seen only a few times. Mismatch with germline at one junction end may stem from a read error. The V and J genes are TRBV6-2 or TRBV6-3 and TRBJ2-3; D remains ambiguous. Germline-derived CDR1 and CDR2 are MNHEY and SVGEGT. This CDR3 has 15 amino acids. CDR3 nucleotides: TGTGCCAGCAGTTACGGACCGCCGGGCACAGACACGCAGTATTTT. It codes for CASSYGPPGTDTQYF.

The J gene is TRBJ2-7, the V gene TRBV10-3, with TRBD2 matching 7 bases. The CDR3 runs to 13 residues. Germline V gene data show CDR1 as ENHRY and CDR2 as SYGVKD. Trimming cost V 0 bases and J 5 bases; bases outside gene matches: 1. CDR3 in amino acids: CAISESGRDEQYF. CDR3 coding DNA: TGTGCCATCAGTGAGTCGGGGAGGGACGAGCAGTACTTC.

This clonotype was recorded many times. The chain links TRBV12-3 or TRBV12-4 to TRBJ2-4, with D perhaps being TRBD1 or TRBD2 (5 bases each). The ends were cut back, 6 bases at V and 5 bases at J, with 17 bases in the middle. CDR3 length: 15 amino acids. This CDR3 is CASRRPGRFENIQYF. The CDR3 DNA follows: TGTGCCAGCAGACGTCCGGGGCGGTTTGAAAACATTCAGTACTTC.

The sample holds a few counts of this clonotype. The J gene is TRBJ2-7, the V gene TRBV6-2 or TRBV6-3; tentative D call: TRBD1 (6 bases). The V and J ends lost 4 bases and 4 bases respectively, with 11 bases between them. The length of the CDR3 is 13 residues. CDR1 is MNHEY, CDR2 SVGEGT, per germline. CDR3: CASSSRGAYEQYF. CDR3 sequence (DNA): TGTGCCAGCAGTTCCAGGGGTGCTTACGAGCAGTACTTC.

This clonotype is medium-sized by share. The J gene is TRBJ1-3, the V gene TRBV20-1; D not resolved. Trimming took off 7 bases at V and 0 bases at J, with 10 bases between the two ends. Germline CDR1 DFQATT, CDR2 SNEGSKA (reference sequence). The CDR3 extends over 13 amino acids. CDR3 loop: CSGSFGSGNTIYF. CDR3 sequence (DNA): TGCAGTGGATCCTTTGGCTCTGGAAACACCATATATTTT.

This clonotype was found many times. The rearrangement joins TRBV5-1 to TRBJ1-6; TRBD1 is a possible D gene (5 bases). The CDR3 length is 17 residues. CDR1 and CDR2 from the germline V gene are SGHRS and YFSETQ. Trimming shortened V by 4 bases and J by 6 bases, and 20 bases separated the two germline ends. In DNA, the CDR3 is TGCGCCAGCAGCCTCTTATACCCGACAGACCGTAATTCACCCCTCCACTTT. Amino acid sequence: CASSLLYPTDRNSPLHF. Combining the CDR3 with reference TRBV5-1 and TRBJ1-6 gives the whole variable domain KAGVTQTPRYLIKTRGQQVTLSCSPISGHRSVSWYQQTPGQGLQFLFEYFSETQRNKGNFPGRFSGRQFSNSRSEMNVSTLELGDSALYLCASSLLYPTDRNSPLHFGNGTRLTVT.

At least ten counts were recorded for this clonotype. The chain is built from TRBV7-2 and TRBJ2-1; D is possibly TRBD2 (6 bases). Trimming removed 1 base from V and 5 bases from J, with 18 bases in between. The CDR3 is 17 amino acids. Germline-derived CDR1 and CDR2 are SGHTA and FQGNSA. The CDR3 sequence is CASSLVRESVWNNEQFF. In DNA, the CDR3 is TGTGCCAGCAGCTTAGTCCGGGAGTCCGTCTGGAACAATGAGCAGTTCTTC.

This clonotype was detected only a few times. The chain is built from TRBV6-5 and TRBJ2-1; D not certain. Germline V lookup: CDR1 MNHEY, CDR2 SVGAGI. Trimming pared 10 bases from V and 6 bases from J, leaving 19 bases between. The CDR3 spans 14 residues. CDR3 in DNA: TGTGCCACCTCCCTATACTCGGATGTCAATGAGCAGTTCTTC. It encodes CATSLYSDVNEQFF.

This clonotype showed up many times. The chain recombines TRBV5-1 with TRBJ1-1; TRBD1 aligns across 11 bases. The CDR3 totals 14 residues. Germline V lookup: CDR1 SGHRS, CDR2 YFSETQ. With V trimmed by 3 bases and J by 4 bases, 2 bases remained unmatched. The DNA for the CDR3 is TGCGCCAGCAGCTGGACAGGGGGCTCCACTGAAGCTTTCTTT. This encodes CASSWTGGSTEAFF.

This sequence joins TRBV11-2 and TRBJ2-5; D may be TRBD1 or TRBD2 (6 bases each). CDR1 and CDR2 (germline): SGHAT, FQNNGV. The CDR3 is made up of 14 amino acids. Deletions cut 6 bases from V and 6 bases from J, with 17 bases between. The CDR3 sequence is CASRGGFRGKTQYF. The CDR3 nucleotides read TGTGCCAGCAGGGGGGGATTCAGGGGCAAGACCCAGTACTTC.

This clonotype appeared many times. CDR3 loop: CASSLASGNQPQHF. Here the CDR3 DNA reads TGTGCCAGCAGCTTAGCGAGCGGCAATCAGCCCCAGCATTTT. The gene calls are TRBV7-2 and TRBJ1-5; D is unresolved. CDR3 size: 14 residues. Germline values: CDR1 SGHTA, CDR2 FQGNSA. V was pared by 0 bases and J by 2 bases, with 5 bases between.